This is a list of T cell receptor beta chains from one sample in a study of blood T cell repertoires in COVID-19. Sequencing was performed with immunoSEQ multiplex PCR; in TCRdb, only in-frame clones are kept and a portion is missing. The table includes about 240,000 clones, roughly 80% detected once. The sample comprised peripheral blood. Receptors were obtained from a woman younger than 30 with acute or convalescent COVID-19. CDR3s include the opening cysteine and the closing phenylalanine or tryptophan. D genes are given only for firm matches. Size is omitted from some rows. Given values are once, few, many or a class for expanded clones.

j_call: TRBJ2-1
v_call: TRBV20-1
d_call: .
clone_size: .
cdr3_aa: CSAPVEYEQFF
cdr3_nt: TGCAGTGCTCCGGTTGAATATGAGCAGTTCTTC

j_call: TRBJ2-1
v_call: TRBV13
d_call: TRBD2
clone_size: .
cdr3_aa: CASSLSGFLAGEEDNEQFF
cdr3_nt: TGTGCCAGCAGCCTTAGCGGTTTCCTAGCGGGAGAAGAGGACAATGAGCAGTTCTTC

j_call: TRBJ2-3
v_call: TRBV10-2
d_call: TRBD2
clone_size: .
cdr3_aa: CASSGLAGTDTQYF
cdr3_nt: TGCGCCAGCTCGGGACTAGCGGGGACAGATACGCAGTATTTT

j_call: TRBJ2-1
v_call: TRBV13
d_call: TRBD2
clone_size: .
cdr3_aa: CASSWGTSGYNEQFF
cdr3_nt: TGTGCCAGCAGCTGGGGGACTAGCGGATACAATGAGCAGTTCTTC

j_call: TRBJ2-5
v_call: TRBV25-1
d_call: TRBD1
clone_size: .
cdr3_aa: CASRHNPGTVPQETQYF
cdr3_nt: TGTGCCAGCAGACACAACCCAGGGACAGTTCCACAAGAGACCCAGTACTTC

j_call: TRBJ2-3
v_call: TRBV6-5
d_call: .
clone_size: once
cdr3_aa: CASSYWGRGGTDTQYF
cdr3_nt: TGTGCCAGCAGTTATTGGGGCAGGGGTGGCACAGATACGCAGTATTTT

j_call: TRBJ2-1
v_call: TRBV28
d_call: TRBD2
clone_size: few
cdr3_aa: CASSLLAGANEQFF
cdr3_nt: TGTGCCAGCAGTTTATTAGCGGGAGCTAATGAGCAGTTCTTC

j_call: TRBJ1-1
v_call: TRBV7-2
d_call: TRBD1
clone_size: .
cdr3_aa: CASSPRQGATEAFF
cdr3_nt: TGTGCCAGCAGCCCCAGACAGGGGGCCACTGAAGCTTTCTTT

j_call: TRBJ1-6
v_call: TRBV11-3
d_call: TRBD1
clone_size: .
cdr3_aa: CASSGTGEGGDSPLHF
cdr3_nt: TGTGCCAGCAGCGGGACAGGGGAAGGAGGGGATTCACCCCTCCACTTT

j_call: TRBJ2-2
v_call: TRBV7-2
d_call: TRBD2
clone_size: .
cdr3_aa: CASRAGTSGRELNTGELFF
cdr3_nt: TGTGCCAGCAGGGCCGGGACTAGCGGGAGGGAGTTGAACACCGGGGAGCTGTTTTTT

j_call: TRBJ2-2
v_call: TRBV5-1
d_call: TRBD2
clone_size: .
cdr3_aa: CASSSRPLAGDTTGELFF
cdr3_nt: TGCGCCAGCAGCTCGCGGCCACTAGCGGGAGACACCACCGGGGAGCTGTTTTTT

j_call: TRBJ2-5
v_call: TRBV4-2
d_call: .
clone_size: .
cdr3_aa: CASSQDGASMETQYF
cdr3_nt: TGTGCCAGCAGCCAAGATGGGGCTAGTATGGAGACCCAGTACTTC

j_call: TRBJ1-4
v_call: TRBV5-1
d_call: TRBD1
clone_size: .
cdr3_aa: CASSFGTVNNEKLFF
cdr3_nt: TGCGCCAGCAGCTTCGGGACAGTTAATAATGAAAAACTGTTTTTT

j_call: TRBJ2-5
v_call: TRBV11-2
d_call: .
clone_size: .
cdr3_aa: CASSPQGQETQYF
cdr3_nt: TGTGCCAGCAGCCCTCAGGGGCAAGAGACCCAGTACTTC

j_call: TRBJ2-7
v_call: TRBV29-1
d_call: .
clone_size: few
cdr3_aa: CSVVSGPYEQYF
cdr3_nt: TGCAGCGTTGTCAGCGGACCCTACGAGCAGTACTTC

j_call: TRBJ2-1
v_call: TRBV28
d_call: .
clone_size: .
cdr3_aa: CASSLPPLARYNEQFF
cdr3_nt: TGTGCCAGCAGTTTACCCCCCCTAGCCAGATACAATGAGCAGTTCTTC

j_call: TRBJ2-7
v_call: TRBV27
d_call: .
clone_size: .
cdr3_aa: CASSSRRGQSLYEQYF
cdr3_nt: TGTGCCAGCAGTTCCCGGCGGGGACAGAGCTTGTACGAGCAGTACTTC

j_call: TRBJ2-2
v_call: TRBV9
d_call: TRBD2
clone_size: .
cdr3_aa: CASSVGGLAGAPLTGELFF
cdr3_nt: TGTGCCAGCAGCGTAGGTGGACTAGCGGGAGCTCCGTTGACCGGGGAGCTGTTTTTT

j_call: TRBJ1-5
v_call: TRBV12-3/TRBV12-4
d_call: .
clone_size: .
cdr3_aa: CASRQGFDQPQHF
cdr3_nt: TGTGCCAGCAGGCAGGGGTTCGATCAGCCCCAGCATTTT

j_call: TRBJ2-7
v_call: TRBV27
d_call: TRBD2
clone_size: .
cdr3_aa: CASSGRTPFGTSGSYEQYF
cdr3_nt: TGTGCCAGCAGTGGACGCACCCCGTTCGGGACTAGCGGATCCTACGAGCAGTACTTC

j_call: TRBJ1-6
v_call: TRBV18
d_call: .
clone_size: few
cdr3_aa: CASSQSRGNSPLHF
cdr3_nt: TGTGCCAGCTCACAGAGCAGGGGAAATTCACCCCTCCACTTT

j_call: TRBJ1-2
v_call: TRBV29-1
d_call: .
clone_size: few
cdr3_aa: CSVERGTGYTF
cdr3_nt: TGCAGCGTTGAGAGGGGGACAGGCTACACCTTC

j_call: TRBJ2-7
v_call: TRBV7-6
d_call: TRBD2
clone_size: .
cdr3_aa: CASSLGGGGEQYF
cdr3_nt: TGTGCCAGCAGCTTAGGCGGCGGGGGCGAGCAGTACTTC

j_call: TRBJ2-7
v_call: TRBV2
d_call: .
clone_size: .
cdr3_aa: CASISRGQPSYEQYF
cdr3_nt: TGTGCCAGCATTAGTAGGGGACAACCGTCCTACGAGCAGTACTTC

j_call: TRBJ1-6
v_call: TRBV6-4
d_call: TRBD1
clone_size: few
cdr3_aa: CASSDKGAGNSPLHF
cdr3_nt: TGTGCCAGCAGTGACAAGGGGGCAGGGAATTCACCCCTCCACTTT

j_call: TRBJ2-7
v_call: TRBV4-3
d_call: .
clone_size: .
cdr3_aa: CASSQDVGGSLYEQYF
cdr3_nt: TGCGCCAGCAGCCAAGATGTTGGCGGATCTCTATACGAGCAGTACTTC

j_call: TRBJ2-7
v_call: TRBV7-2
d_call: .
clone_size: .
cdr3_aa: CASSFNPGAYEQYF
cdr3_nt: TGTGCCAGCAGCTTTAACCCAGGGGCCTACGAGCAGTACTTC

j_call: TRBJ2-7
v_call: TRBV19
d_call: .
clone_size: .
cdr3_aa: CASSTWTVRDSYEQYF
cdr3_nt: TGTGCCAGTAGTACATGGACAGTTCGAGACTCGTACGAGCAGTACTTC

j_call: TRBJ2-7
v_call: TRBV4-3
d_call: .
clone_size: .
cdr3_aa: CASSQDRNRAYEQYF
cdr3_nt: TGCGCCAGCAGCCAAGATAGGAACAGGGCCTACGAGCAGTACTTC

j_call: TRBJ2-7
v_call: TRBV13
d_call: TRBD1
clone_size: once
cdr3_aa: CASSLGMPGQRAYEQYF
cdr3_nt: TGTGCCAGCAGCTTAGGGATGCCGGGACAGCGAGCTTACGAGCAGTACTTC

j_call: TRBJ1-1
v_call: TRBV18
d_call: .
clone_size: few
cdr3_aa: CASSPREDTEAFF
cdr3_nt: TGTGCCAGCTCACCCCGCGAGGACACTGAAGCTTTCTTT

j_call: TRBJ1-6
v_call: TRBV28
d_call: TRBD1
clone_size: .
cdr3_aa: CASSLGPHRGGNSPLHF
cdr3_nt: TGTGCCAGCAGTTTGGGCCCCCACAGGGGTGGGAATTCACCCCTCCACTTT

j_call: TRBJ2-4
v_call: TRBV7-2
d_call: .
clone_size: .
cdr3_aa: CASSLTPTKNIQYF
cdr3_nt: TGTGCCAGCAGCTTAACCCCGACAAAAAACATTCAGTACTTC

j_call: TRBJ1-1
v_call: TRBV6-5
d_call: .
clone_size: .
cdr3_aa: CASSLMGGEAFF
cdr3_nt: TGTGCCAGCAGTCTTATGGGAGGCGAAGCTTTCTTT

j_call: TRBJ1-2
v_call: TRBV27
d_call: .
clone_size: .
cdr3_aa: CASSLLTSGRDYGYTF
cdr3_nt: TGTGCCAGCAGTCTCCTCACTTCGGGCAGGGACTATGGCTACACCTTC

j_call: TRBJ2-1
v_call: TRBV4-3
d_call: .
clone_size: few
cdr3_aa: CASSPNLEFNEQFF
cdr3_nt: TGCGCCAGCAGTCCCAACCTAGAATTCAATGAGCAGTTCTTC

j_call: TRBJ2-7
v_call: TRBV5-8
d_call: .
clone_size: .
cdr3_aa: CASSLVAVYEQYF
cdr3_nt: TGTGCCAGCAGCTTGGTTGCGGTCTACGAGCAGTACTTC

j_call: TRBJ2-1
v_call: TRBV6-5
d_call: TRBD2
clone_size: .
cdr3_aa: CASMKRDSYNEQFF
cdr3_nt: TGTGCCAGCATGAAGCGGGACTCCTACAATGAGCAGTTCTTC

j_call: TRBJ2-2
v_call: TRBV24-1
d_call: TRBD2
clone_size: .
cdr3_aa: CATSGQGLAGRTGELFF
cdr3_nt: TGTGCCACCAGTGGCCAGGGACTAGCGGGACGCACCGGGGAGCTGTTTTTT

j_call: TRBJ2-7
v_call: TRBV11-3
d_call: TRBD2
clone_size: .
cdr3_aa: CASSVSGSFGEQYF
cdr3_nt: TGTGCCAGCAGCGTAAGCGGGAGCTTCGGCGAGCAGTACTTC

j_call: TRBJ1-6
v_call: TRBV4-3
d_call: TRBD1
clone_size: .
cdr3_aa: CASSQDIGTGGFSSPLHF
cdr3_nt: TGCGCCAGCAGCCAAGATATTGGGACAGGCGGGTTTAGTTCACCCCTCCACTTT

j_call: TRBJ2-7
v_call: TRBV10-3
d_call: TRBD2
clone_size: few
cdr3_aa: CAISVRGGDEQYF
cdr3_nt: TGTGCCATCAGTGTGCGGGGGGGGGACGAGCAGTACTTC

j_call: TRBJ2-3
v_call: TRBV7-9
d_call: .
clone_size: many
cdr3_aa: CASGMEGTDTQYF
cdr3_nt: TGTGCCTCCGGGATGGAGGGGACAGATACGCAGTATTTT

j_call: TRBJ2-5
v_call: TRBV18
d_call: .
clone_size: .
cdr3_aa: CASSPGQQETQYF
cdr3_nt: TGTGCCAGCTCACCAGGACAGCAAGAGACCCAGTACTTC

j_call: TRBJ2-5
v_call: TRBV18
d_call: .
clone_size: .
cdr3_aa: CASSPPSVEETQYF
cdr3_nt: TGTGCCAGCTCACCACCTTCAGTGGAGGAGACCCAGTACTTC

j_call: TRBJ2-5
v_call: TRBV27
d_call: .
clone_size: .
cdr3_aa: CASSLGQAKTQYF
cdr3_nt: TGTGCCAGCAGTTTAGGGCAGGCCAAGACCCAGTACTTC

j_call: TRBJ2-5
v_call: TRBV15
d_call: .
clone_size: once
cdr3_aa: CATSRSLGLGQETQYF
cdr3_nt: TGTGCCACCAGCAGATCCCTGGGACTGGGTCAAGAGACCCAGTACTTC

j_call: TRBJ1-2
v_call: TRBV25-1
d_call: .
clone_size: .
cdr3_aa: CASSDRYYGYTF
cdr3_nt: TGTGCCAGCAGTGACAGATACTATGGCTACACCTTC

j_call: TRBJ2-1
v_call: TRBV12-3/TRBV12-4
d_call: .
clone_size: .
cdr3_aa: CASSLFRGTEQFF
cdr3_nt: TGTGCCAGCAGTTTGTTCAGGGGAACTGAGCAGTTCTTC

j_call: TRBJ2-7
v_call: TRBV7-8
d_call: TRBD1
clone_size: .
cdr3_aa: CASSATGGRPYEQYF
cdr3_nt: TGTGCCAGCAGCGCTACAGGGGGGCGACCCTACGAGCAGTACTTC

j_call: TRBJ1-3
v_call: TRBV7-6
d_call: .
clone_size: .
cdr3_aa: CASSSQPDGSSGNTIYF
cdr3_nt: TGTGCCAGCAGCTCACAACCCGACGGGAGCTCTGGAAACACCATATATTTT

j_call: TRBJ2-7
v_call: TRBV5-1
d_call: TRBD1
clone_size: .
cdr3_aa: CASSLDGTDYEQYF
cdr3_nt: TGCGCCAGCAGCTTGGACGGGACAGATTACGAGCAGTACTTC

j_call: TRBJ2-2
v_call: TRBV5-1
d_call: .
clone_size: .
cdr3_aa: CASSRTESELFF
cdr3_nt: TGCGCCAGCAGCCGAACAGAGTCGGAGCTGTTTTTT

j_call: TRBJ2-1
v_call: TRBV7-2
d_call: TRBD2
clone_size: .
cdr3_aa: CASSPRLAGGKGEQFF
cdr3_nt: TGTGCCAGCAGCCCCAGACTAGCGGGAGGGAAGGGTGAGCAGTTCTTC